This T cell receptor (beta chain) was documented in a study of T cells after yellow fever vaccination. Each CDR3 protein gets one entry after TCRdb re-called the 5' RACE reads with MiXCR. The table lists 500,000 to 650,000 distinct CDR3 sequences, 12% of them singletons. In germline, CDR1 is ENHRY, CDR2 SYGVKD. This CDR3 spans 18 amino acids. V was clipped by 5 bases and J by 6 bases; unmatched bases: 15. The source of this sequence is a man between 25 and 39 years old who received the YFV17D yellow fever vaccine. Sequencing used PBMCs, obtained on the day of the yellow fever booster vaccination. The chain joins TRBV10-3 to TRBJ2-7, with 14 bases matching TRBD2. CDR3 amino acids: CAISQTGGLAGERPEQYF. CDR3 sequence (DNA): TGTGCCATCAGTCAAACGGGGGGACTAGCGGGAGAAAGGCCCGAGCAGTACTTC.